This T cell receptor beta chain came from a study of response to subunit inactivated influenza vaccine (dated by TCRdb to 2016 to 2018). Concerning the study at large: Deep quantitative profiling of the T cell receptor repertoire was used in the study to follow responses to a trivalent subunit inactivated influenza vaccine. Beyond this particular receptor, the publication reports: The authors proposed that each seasonal influenza vaccination may bring in only a limited number of new T cells.

Library method: RT-PCR. TCRdb lists the instrument as Illumina HiSeq 2500. TCRdb applied fastp at Q25 and MiXCR to the public reads, then kept only in-frame beta chains. Entries that share a CDR3 protein sequence are merged under the most common genes and DNA. For this sample there are over 800,000 distinct CDR3 sequences; approximately 22% appear just once. Of the sample, roughly 10% is held by the ten largest clones. This clonotype came up a few times. The antigen it binds to is not known. No clone much larger than this one lies a single base away; base qualities are absent. This receptor was taken from a man aged 50-60 years who received an inactivated influenza vaccine. Donor details come from another sample of the same person, matched by shared clones. The material sequenced was PBMCs from blood, taken less than 6 days after vaccination.

The DNA sequence is given as TGTGCCAGCAGTTACATCGGACTAGCAACCAATGAGCAGTTCTTC. This sequence encodes CASSYIGLATNEQFF. The chain was built from TRBV6-5 and TRBJ2-1, with 8 bases matching TRBD2. V trim: 2 bases; J trim: 6 bases; unmatched bases: 6. In the germline V gene, CDR1 corresponds to MNHEY and CDR2 to SVGAGI. Its CDR3 holds 15 amino acids, cysteine through phenylalanine. Only CDR3 DNA is held: 45 bases, read in frame from base 1.